This T cell receptor (beta chain) was recorded in a study of T cell responses to AZD1222 COVID-19 vaccine. Overall study results and limits: White British ancestry dominated among donors, who included more females, and clonal diversity was possibly underestimated. The span of vaccine-associated CD4 TCRs extended across spike, with dominance at 160-218 and 743-854. Among those given AZD1222, only six or seven were seropositive at baseline. No repertoire was sampled before or during the peak T cell response, only after it.

Repertoires were generated with immunoSEQ multiplex PCR, while TCRdb's copy carries only in-frame clones and drops some. The repertoire has 100,000 to 150,000 clones, roughly nine tenths of them found once; the top ten carry roughly 4.4%. Regarding this clone: No antigen is known for it.

V dropped 2 bases and J dropped 1 base, with 12 bases sitting between them. The CDR3 spans 15 residues. Germline lookup yields CDR1 MNHNY and CDR2 SVGAGI (reference sequence). This material consisted of peripheral blood, taken on day 0 of AZD1222 vaccination. This TCR was recovered from an adult in good health. This chain links TRBV6-6 with TRBJ2-7; D is perhaps TRBD2 (7 bases). CDR3 sequence: CASSYGRGGSYEQYF. The CDR3 DNA reads TGTGCCAGCAGTTACGGGAGGGGGGGGTCCTACGAGCAGTACTTC.